The 30 T cell receptor beta chains below all came from one sample that was sequenced in a study of blood T cell repertoires in COVID-19. Profiling relied on immunoSEQ multiplex PCR, and the TCRdb table lists in-frame clones only, not all of them. The sample yields 170,000 or so clones, around nine tenths seen once. Sequenced material: peripheral blood. The receptors stem from a man in his fifties with acute or convalescent COVID-19.

The genes are TRBV29-1 and TRBJ2-7; TRBD2 aligns across 9 bases. Per the germline V gene, CDR1 is SQVTM and CDR2 is ANQGSEA. This CDR3 has 15 residues. The V segment lost 4 bases and the J segment 3 bases; nucleotides outside the gene matches: 10. The CDR3 coding sequence is TGCAGCGTTGGAGTTGCGGGAGGGCCCGGCTACGAGCAGTACTTC. Its protein is CSVGVAGGPGYEQYF.

In this sample, this clone turned up a few times. This chain joins TRBV5-1 and TRBJ2-1; 13 bases fit TRBD2. Looked up from germline, CDR1 is SGHRS and CDR2 is YFSETQ. CDR3 length equals 15 residues. Trimming removed 3 bases from V and 7 bases from J; junction bases left unmatched: 4. CDR3 in DNA: TGCGCCAGCAGCTCCGGACTAGCGGGAGTTAATGAGCAGTTCTTC. This translates into CASSSGLAGVNEQFF. Supplemented by reference TRBV5-1 and TRBJ2-1, the full variable domain reads KAGVTQTPRYLIKTRGQQVTLSCSPISGHRSVSWYQQTPGQGLQFLFEYFSETQRNKGNFPGRFSGRQFSNSRSEMNVSTLELGDSALYLCASSSGLAGVNEQFFGPGTRLTVL.

This CDR3 is CASSHGAGGSYEQYV. The CDR3 DNA sequence: TGCGCCAGCAGCCATGGGGCAGGGGGCTCCTACGAGCAGTACGTC. V gene TRBV5-1 combines with J gene TRBJ2-7; 7 bases match TRBD1. The CDR3 is made up of 15 amino acids. The V and J ends lost 4 bases and 0 bases, in that order; junction bases with no gene match: 7. CDR1 and CDR2 from the germline V gene are SGHRS and YFSETQ.

The gene calls are TRBV7-2 and TRBJ2-4; 14 bases map to TRBD2. Germline V lookup: CDR1 SGHTA, CDR2 FQGNSA. The CDR3 is 20 residues long. V lost 0 bases to trimming and J lost 5 bases; unmatched junction nucleotides: 12. The CDR3 region is CASSLAPGLAGGSLENIQYF. CDR3 in DNA: TGTGCCAGCAGCTTAGCACCCGGACTAGCGGGGGGATCTCTCGAAAACATTCAGTACTTC.

This chain links TRBV29-1 with TRBJ2-1; 8 bases are shared with TRBD2. The J segment lost 0 bases and the V segment lost 7 bases, leaving 5 bases of the junction unmatched. Germline assignment: CDR1 SQVTM and CDR2 ANQGSEA. This CDR3 has 14 amino acids. The CDR3 sequence is CSGVSGNSYNEQFF. CDR3 in DNA: TGCAGCGGTGTTAGCGGGAACTCCTACAATGAGCAGTTCTTC.

The rearrangement uses TRBV27 and TRBJ1-5; TRBD1 agrees at 7 bases. Germline lookup yields CDR1 MNHEY and CDR2 SMNVEV (reference sequence). Unmatched junction bases numbered 7, after V lost 5 bases and J lost 6 bases. This CDR3 has 14 amino acids. The CDR3, as DNA: TGTGCCAGCAGTCGGGACAGCCCTTTTCAGCCCCAGCATTTT. Encoded protein: CASSRDSPFQPQHF.

The gene calls are TRBV5-1 and TRBJ2-3, with 9 bases matching TRBD2. Trimming at V came to 5 bases and at J to 4 bases, leaving 8 bases not matched to a gene. CDR1 is SGHRS, CDR2 YFSETQ, per germline. The CDR3 has 15 residues. The CDR3 DNA follows: TGCGCCAGCAGGCCCGCTAGCGGGAACGCAGATACGCAGTATTTT. This codes for CASRPASGNADTQYF.

V and J are TRBV28 and TRBJ1-4; 9 bases line up with TRBD1. V shed 6 bases and J 0 bases; nucleotides not matched to a gene: 5. Germline CDR1 is MDHEN and CDR2 is SYDVKM. This CDR3 region has 16 residues. CDR3 sequence reads: CASSYRGRPTNEKLFF. The CDR3 coding sequence is TGTGCCAGCAGCTACAGGGGGCGGCCAACTAATGAAAAACTGTTTTTT.

The chain links TRBV19 to TRBJ2-5; the D gene is possibly TRBD1 (5 bases). In germline, CDR1 is LNHDA, CDR2 SQIVND (reference sequence). This CDR3 is 16 amino acids long. V was trimmed by 7 bases and J by 1 base, leaving 19 bases between them. The CDR3 protein is CASTTGQGRPQETQYF. CDR3 in DNA: TGTGCCAGTACAACCGGGCAGGGAAGGCCCCAAGAGACCCAGTACTTC.

The CDR3 loop reads CASSISGVSRNTEAFF. As DNA, the CDR3 is TGTGCCAGTAGTATTTCGGGGGTGAGCCGGAACACTGAAGCTTTCTTT. This chain links TRBV19 with TRBJ1-1; possible D gene TRBD1, 5 bases. Germline CDR1 LNHDA, CDR2 SQIVND (reference sequence). Between the trimmed V and J ends, which lost 3 bases and 1 base, there was a span of 15 bases. The CDR3 loop spans 16 amino acids. Full variable domain (remainder filled in from reference TRBV19 and TRBJ1-1): DGGITQSPKYLFRKEGQNVTLSCEQNLNHDAMYWYRQDPGQGLRLIYYSQIVNDFQKGDIAEGYSVSREKKESFPLTVTSAQKNPTAFYLCASSISGVSRNTEAFFGQGTRLTVV.

CDR3 coding DNA: TGTGCCAGCAGCTTAATGCCGGGGGGGGGCACAGATACGCAGTATTTT. Protein sequence: CASSLMPGGGTDTQYF. The rearrangement links TRBV7-2 to TRBJ2-3; 8 bases match TRBD2. The ends lost 2 bases at V and 1 base at J; junction bases unmatched: 5. Germline V lookup: CDR1 SGHTA, CDR2 FQGNSA. CDR3 length equals 16 residues.

The CDR3 nucleotides are TGTGCCAGCTCACCACGGGATAGCGGGAATCAGTATTTT. Amino acid sequence: CASSPRDSGNQYF. The rearrangement links TRBV18 to TRBJ2-3, with 8 bases that match TRBD2. The V gene's germline CDR1 is KGHSH and CDR2 LQKENI. V shed 1 base, J shed 12 bases, and the junction held 6 bases outside the gene matches. The CDR3 runs 13 residues.

The table lists this clone with a count of one. The chain links TRBV6-2 or TRBV6-3 to TRBJ2-5; possible D gene TRBD1, 6 bases. CDR3 length: 13 residues. Between the trimmed V and J ends, which lost 5 bases and 5 bases, there was a span of 12 bases. Germline V gene sequence: CDR1 MNHEY, CDR2 SVGEGT. CDR3 amino acids: CASSRTERETQYF. CDR3 DNA sequence: TGTGCCAGCAGTAGGACAGAGCGGGAGACCCAGTACTTC.

This chain joins TRBV28 and TRBJ2-5; 8 nucleotides agree with TRBD1. After removal of 5 bases from V and 4 bases from J, the junction contained 9 bases not matched to a gene. Germline V gene sequence: CDR1 MDHEN, CDR2 SYDVKM. This CDR3 spans 15 amino acids. CDR3 loop: CASSPTGGTSETQYF. CDR3 in DNA: TGTGCCAGCAGTCCAACAGGGGGAACCTCAGAGACCCAGTACTTC.

This clone was picked up one time. The V and J genes are TRBV29-1 and TRBJ2-7; maybe TRBD2 (5 bases). CDR1 and CDR2 (germline): SQVTM, ANQGSEA. Trimming removed 6 bases at V and 2 bases at J, with 14 bases between. The CDR3 loop spans 13 amino acids. The CDR3 here is CSVGRGRPYEQYF. In DNA, the CDR3 is TGCAGCGTCGGACGGGGAAGGCCCTACGAGCAGTACTTC.

The genes are TRBV11-2 and TRBJ1-1; D unclear. V lost 6 bases to trimming and J lost 1 base, with 9 bases between them. Germline V gives CDR1 SGHAT, CDR2 FQNNGV. The CDR3 length is 13 residues. The chain's CDR3 is CASSQTENTEAFF. CDR3 nucleotide sequence: TGTGCCAGCAGTCAAACAGAGAACACTGAAGCTTTCTTT. Variable domain in full (rest from reference TRBV11-2 and TRBJ1-1): EAGVAQSPRYKIIEKRQSVAFWCNPISGHATLYWYQQILGQGPKLLIQFQNNGVVDDSQLPKDRFSAERLKGVDSTLKIQPAKLEDSAVYLCASSQTENTEAFFGQGTRLTVV.

The chain employs TRBV7-9 and TRBJ2-5, with 7 nucleotides matching TRBD2. Germline CDR1 and CDR2: SEHNR and FQNEAQ (reference sequence). Trimming cost V 5 bases and J 7 bases; bases outside gene matches: 19. This CDR3 region has 17 residues. Here the CDR3 reads CASSAAQTGTILVTQYF. CDR3 bases: TGTGCCAGCAGCGCGGCCCAAACCGGGACTATTCTTGTGACCCAGTACTTC. Supplemented by reference TRBV7-9 and TRBJ2-5, the full variable domain reads DTGVSQNPRHKITKRGQNVTFRCDPISEHNRLYWYRQTLGQGPEFLTYFQNEAQLEKSRLLSDRFSAERPKGSFSTLEIQRTEQGDSAMYLCASSAAQTGTILVTQYFGPGTRLLVL.

The chain combines TRBV12-3 or TRBV12-4 with TRBJ2-7; 10 bases are a match to TRBD1. The CDR3 contains 12 residues. The junction had 2 bases not matched to a gene; V was cut back by 3 bases and J by 9 bases. The CDR3 nucleotides are TGTGCCAGCAGTTTCGACAGGGGGCCGCAGTACTTC. It translates to CASSFDRGPQYF.

This clone was picked up a small number of times. This chain links TRBV28 with TRBJ1-2; D gene unclear. CDR3 length: 12 residues. CDR1 is MDHEN and CDR2 is SYDVKM in the germline V gene. V lost 6 bases to trimming and J lost 4 bases, with 9 bases between them. CDR3: CASSAGSYGYTF. For the CDR3, the DNA is TGTGCCAGCAGCGCGGGATCCTATGGCTACACCTTC.

The chain combines TRBV29-1 with TRBJ2-3; 8 bases align to TRBD2. CDR1 is SQVTM and CDR2 is ANQGSEA in the germline V gene. The CDR3 is made up of 13 amino acids. For the CDR3, the DNA is TGCACCGTGACGGGGGGGGCGGGAGATACGCAGTATTTT. Protein: CTVTGGAGDTQYF.

The chain combines TRBV3-1 (or the pseudogene TRBV3-2) with TRBJ1-4; 8 bases match TRBD1. Germline-derived CDR1 and CDR2 are LGHDT and YNNKEL (reference sequence). The CDR3 length is 15 residues. Trimming took 3 bases from V and 7 from J; bases not matched to a gene: 7. The CDR3 coding sequence is TGTGCCAGCAGCCAGAACAGGGGGTTTTCTGAAAAACTGTTTTTT. It is translated as CASSQNRGFSEKLFF.

V is TRBV7-9 and J is TRBJ1-3, with 8 bases matching TRBD1. The length of the CDR3 is 14 residues. The V gene's germline CDR1 is SEHNR and CDR2 FQNEAQ (reference sequence). This chain's CDR3 is CALTGAASGNTIYF. CDR3 sequence (DNA): TGTGCGTTGACAGGGGCCGCCTCTGGAAACACCATATATTTT.

This chain connects TRBV7-9 to TRBJ1-3, with D hard to call. This CDR3 contains 12 residues. With 5 bases removed from V and 2 bases from J, the gap between germline ends came to 4 bases. CDR1 and CDR2 from the germline V gene are SEHNR and FQNEAQ (reference sequence). CDR3 region: CASSPTGNTIYF. CDR3 in DNA: TGTGCCAGCAGCCCTACTGGAAACACCATATATTTT.

V is TRBV18 and J is TRBJ1-3; 7 nucleotides line up with TRBD1. V shed 1 base, J shed 0 bases, and the junction held 0 bases outside the gene matches. From germline, CDR1 is KGHSH and CDR2 LQKENI. The CDR3 extends over 15 amino acids. The CDR3, as DNA: TGTGCCAGCTCACCACGACAGGGCTCTGGAAACACCATATATTTT. It translates to CASSPRQGSGNTIYF.

This chain connects TRBV3-1 (or the pseudogene TRBV3-2) to TRBJ2-5; D gene unclear. The CDR3 extends over 12 amino acids. The germline V gene has CDR1 LGHDT and CDR2 YNNKEL (reference sequence). V dropped 0 bases and J dropped 5 bases, with 4 bases sitting between them. The CDR3 DNA follows: TGTGCCAGCAGCCAAGATTCGGAGACCCAGTACTTC. Translated: CASSQDSETQYF.

V usage is TRBV25-1 and J usage is TRBJ2-2, with D tentatively TRBD1 (6 bases). Trimming removed 8 bases at V and 1 base at J, with 14 bases between. From germline, CDR1 is MGHDK and CDR2 SYGVNS. This CDR3 contains 15 residues. CDR3 bases: TGTGCCAGCCAACCCGCGACAGGGAACACCGGGGAGCTGTTTTTT. This codes for CASQPATGNTGELFF.

This clone was detected once. J is TRBJ1-2 and V is TRBV9, with 9 nucleotides matching TRBD1. The CDR3 is 15 amino acids. The germline gives CDR1 SGDLS, CDR2 YYNGEE. The V gene end was trimmed by 4 bases and the J gene end by 7 bases; junction bases not matched to a gene: 11. The CDR3 nucleotides are TGTGCCAGCAGCCCACCGGACAGGGGCCTCCGTGGCTACACCTTC. Encoded protein: CASSPPDRGLRGYTF.

This chain uses TRBV7-2 with TRBJ2-4, with D perhaps TRBD2 (6 bases). Germline CDR1 is SGHTA and CDR2 is FQGNSA. Trimming left V 5 bases short and J 0 bases short, with 20 bases between. This CDR3 comprises 18 residues. The CDR3 DNA reads TGTGCCAGCAGCGTGACAGCCGGTAGCGGACTAGCCAAAAACATTCAGTACTTC. Translation: CASSVTAGSGLAKNIQYF.

The chain is built from TRBV7-3 and TRBJ2-1; TRBD2 matches 8 bases. The CDR3 consists of 16 residues. V shed 2 bases, J shed 4 bases, and the junction held 7 bases outside the gene matches. Per germline, CDR1 SGHTA and CDR2 FQGTGA. CDR3 DNA sequence: TGTGCCAGCAGCTTAGCCGGCGGGGGGCTTTACAATGAGCAGTTCTTC. This codes for CASSLAGGGLYNEQFF.

The rearrangement uses TRBV6-6 and TRBJ2-2; the D gene is possibly TRBD1 (7 bases). The CDR3 runs 16 residues. The V end lost 5 bases, the J end lost 5 bases, and 18 bases lay between the germline ends. CDR1 and CDR2 from the germline V gene are MNHNY and SVGAGI (reference sequence). The CDR3: CASSRQGGIRTGELFF. Written as DNA, the CDR3 is TGTGCCAGCAGTCGACAGGGCGGGATAAGAACCGGGGAGCTGTTTTTT.